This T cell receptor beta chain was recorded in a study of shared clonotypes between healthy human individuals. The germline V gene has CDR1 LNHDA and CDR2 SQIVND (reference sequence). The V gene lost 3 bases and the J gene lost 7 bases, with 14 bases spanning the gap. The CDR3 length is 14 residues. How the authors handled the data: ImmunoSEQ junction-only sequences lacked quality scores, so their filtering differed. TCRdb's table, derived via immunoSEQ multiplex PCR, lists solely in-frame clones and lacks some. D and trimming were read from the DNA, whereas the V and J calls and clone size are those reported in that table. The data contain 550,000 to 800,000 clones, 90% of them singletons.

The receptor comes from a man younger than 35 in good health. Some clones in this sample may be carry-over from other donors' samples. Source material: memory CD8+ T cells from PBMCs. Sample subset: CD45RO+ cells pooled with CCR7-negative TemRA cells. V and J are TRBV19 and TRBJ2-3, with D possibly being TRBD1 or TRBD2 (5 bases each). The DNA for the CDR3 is TGTGCCAGTAGTATTGTCGGGGACCAACATACGCAGTATTTT. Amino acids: CASSIVGDQHTQYF.